These T cell receptor beta chains were read from a single sample in a study of human thymus T cells. Assay: immunoSEQ multiplex PCR; the TCRdb copy retains only in-frame clones and omits some. This table holds about 78,000 clones, just over 95% found once. The sequenced sample consisted of thymus tissue. The receptors derive from a boy less than two years old with a congenital heart defect but otherwise immunologically healthy. CDR3s include the opening cysteine and the closing phenylalanine or tryptophan.

V: TRBV15
J: TRBJ2-7
CDR3: CATSRRAGQSSYEQYF

V: TRBV19
J: TRBJ1-6
CDR3: CASSIGPADGVTYNSPLHF

V: TRBV19
J: TRBJ2-7
CDR3: CASSPRSEGVPVEQYF

V: TRBV12-5
J: TRBJ2-5
CDR3: CASGLAKQGAEETQYF

V: TRBV19
J: TRBJ1-6
CDR3: CASGRSSSYNSPLHF

V: TRBV11-2
J: TRBJ2-7
CDR3: CASSLDNLGTRPSYEQYF

V: TRBV29-1
J: TRBJ2-3
CDR3: CSGATGRLDTQYF

V: TRBV28
J: TRBJ2-1
CDR3: CASRNLSYNEQFF

V: TRBV12-5
J: TRBJ2-6
CDR3: CASGREQAAGANVLTF

V: TRBV4-3
J: TRBJ2-7
CDR3: CASSQTSGGAYEQYF

V: TRBV7-2
J: TRBJ2-7
CDR3: CASSRRATGGTFSYEQYF

V: TRBV7-6
J: TRBJ2-7
CDR3: CASSAELVSRSYEQYF

V: TRBV2
J: .
CDR3: CASITDRGPYEQYF

V: TRBV19
J: TRBJ1-1
CDR3: CASSILSGRVNTEAFF

V: TRBV5-1
J: .
CDR3: CASSLKGLAGSEQYF

V: TRBV28
J: TRBJ1-5
CDR3: CASRTTTGDNQPQHF

V: TRBV28
J: TRBJ2-3
CDR3: CASSLEWSPNTDTQYF

V: TRBV5-1
J: TRBJ1-4
CDR3: CASSPAGGPNEKLFF